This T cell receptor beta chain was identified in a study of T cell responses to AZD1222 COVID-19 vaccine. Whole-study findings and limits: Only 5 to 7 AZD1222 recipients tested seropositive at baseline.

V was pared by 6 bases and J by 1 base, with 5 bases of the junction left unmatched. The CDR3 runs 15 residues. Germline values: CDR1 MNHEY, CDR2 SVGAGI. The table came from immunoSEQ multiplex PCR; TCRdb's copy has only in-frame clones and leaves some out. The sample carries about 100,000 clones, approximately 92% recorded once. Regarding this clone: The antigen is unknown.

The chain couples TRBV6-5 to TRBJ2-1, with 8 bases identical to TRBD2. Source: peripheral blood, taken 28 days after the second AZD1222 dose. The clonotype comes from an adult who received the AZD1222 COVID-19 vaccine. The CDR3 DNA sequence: TGTGCCAGCAGGACCAGCGGGGGTTCCTACAATGAGCAGTTCTTC. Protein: CASRTSGGSYNEQFF.